This T cell receptor (beta chain) was profiled in a study of CD8 T cells in ankylosing spondylitis. Regarding the study as a whole: Significant enrichment of disease-linked clones was reported in matched ankylosing spondylitis synovial fluid. It appeared that ankylosing spondylitis blood was characterized by a TCR beta motif of several highly homologous variants.

This clonotype was seen more than once but under ten times. Its antigen is currently unknown. This CDR3 has 14 amino acids. V was shortened by 3 bases and J by 0 bases, with 9 bases between the two germline ends. Quantitative 5'-RACE was performed with molecular barcodes, and it yielded the TCR beta libraries. TCRdb recomputed calls from the 5' RACE reads with MiXCR, one row per CDR3 protein. The sample has approximately 110,000 distinct CDR3 sequences, less than 25% seen once. The gene calls are TRBV12-3 or TRBV12-4 and TRBJ2-7, with D possibly being TRBD2 (6 bases). The clonotype comes from a male donor with ankylosing spondylitis. Sequencing was done on a sample of synovial fluid, either unsorted or a sorted T cell fraction (not recorded which). The CDR3 sequence is CASSFIADSYEQYF. CDR3 coding DNA: TGTGCCAGCAGTTTCATAGCGGACTCCTACGAGCAGTACTTC.